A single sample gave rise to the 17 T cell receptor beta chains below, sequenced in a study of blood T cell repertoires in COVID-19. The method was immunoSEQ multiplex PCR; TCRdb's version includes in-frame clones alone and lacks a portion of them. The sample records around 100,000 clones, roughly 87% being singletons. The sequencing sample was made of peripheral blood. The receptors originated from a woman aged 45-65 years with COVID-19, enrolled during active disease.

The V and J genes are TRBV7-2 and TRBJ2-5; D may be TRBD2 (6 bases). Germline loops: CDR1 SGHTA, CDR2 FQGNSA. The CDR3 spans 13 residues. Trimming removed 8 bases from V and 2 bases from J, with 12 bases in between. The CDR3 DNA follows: TGTGCCAGCTCGCGGGGCACACAAGAGACCCAGTACTTC. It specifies CASSRGTQETQYF.

The CDR3 region is CASSTGDATSGANVLTF. In DNA form, the CDR3 reads TGTGCCAGCAGCACAGGGGACGCCACCTCTGGGGCCAACGTCCTGACTTTC. The chain carries TRBV6-2 or TRBV6-3 and TRBJ2-6; 7 nucleotides line up with TRBD1. This CDR3 has 17 amino acids. Germline assignment: CDR1 MNHEY and CDR2 SVGEGT. Unmatched junction bases numbered 8, after V lost 6 bases and J lost 0 bases.

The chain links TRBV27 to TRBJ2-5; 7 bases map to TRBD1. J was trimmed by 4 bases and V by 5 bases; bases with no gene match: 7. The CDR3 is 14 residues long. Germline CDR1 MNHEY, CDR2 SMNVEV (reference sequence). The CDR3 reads CASSPADRPETQYF. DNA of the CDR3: TGTGCCAGCAGTCCGGCGGACAGGCCAGAGACCCAGTACTTC.

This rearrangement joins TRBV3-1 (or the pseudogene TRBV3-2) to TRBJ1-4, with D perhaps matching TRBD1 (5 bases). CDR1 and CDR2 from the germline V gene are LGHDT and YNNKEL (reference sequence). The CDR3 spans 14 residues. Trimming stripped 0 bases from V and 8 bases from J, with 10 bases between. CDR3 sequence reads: CASSQDGGNEKLFF. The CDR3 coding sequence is TGTGCCAGCAGCCAAGACGGGGGGAACGAAAAACTGTTTTTT.

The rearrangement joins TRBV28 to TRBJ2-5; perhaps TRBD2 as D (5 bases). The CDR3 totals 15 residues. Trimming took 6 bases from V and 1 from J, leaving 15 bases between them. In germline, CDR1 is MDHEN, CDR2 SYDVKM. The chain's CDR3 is CASRNPGLGQETQYF. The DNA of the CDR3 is TGTGCCAGCAGGAACCCAGGACTGGGCCAAGAGACCCAGTACTTC.

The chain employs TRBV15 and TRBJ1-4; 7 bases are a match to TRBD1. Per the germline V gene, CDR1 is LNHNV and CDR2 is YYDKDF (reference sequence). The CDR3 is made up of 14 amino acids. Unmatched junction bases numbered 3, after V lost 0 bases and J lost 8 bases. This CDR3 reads CATSRDPGQEKLFF. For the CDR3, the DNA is TGTGCCACCAGCAGAGATCCGGGACAGGAAAAACTGTTTTTT. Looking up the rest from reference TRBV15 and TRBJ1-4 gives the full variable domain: DAMVIQNPRYQVTQFGKPVTLSCSQTLNHNVMYWYQQKSSQAPKLLFHYYDKDFNNEADTPDNFQSRRPNTSFCFLDIRSPGLGDTAMYLCATSRDPGQEKLFFGSGTQLSVL.

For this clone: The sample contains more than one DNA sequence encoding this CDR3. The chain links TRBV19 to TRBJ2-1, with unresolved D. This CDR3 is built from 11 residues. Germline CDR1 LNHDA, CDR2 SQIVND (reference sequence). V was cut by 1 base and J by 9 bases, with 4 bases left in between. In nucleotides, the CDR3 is TGTGCCAGTAGTATAGGTAGTGAGCAGTTCTTC. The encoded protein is CASSIGSEQFF.

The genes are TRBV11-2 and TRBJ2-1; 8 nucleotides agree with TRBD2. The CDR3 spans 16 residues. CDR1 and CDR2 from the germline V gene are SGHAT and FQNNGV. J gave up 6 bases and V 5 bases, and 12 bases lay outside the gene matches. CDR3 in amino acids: CASSPRPGGRFNEQFF. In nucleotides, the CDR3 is TGTGCCAGCAGCCCTAGACCGGGGGGGCGTTTCAATGAGCAGTTCTTC.

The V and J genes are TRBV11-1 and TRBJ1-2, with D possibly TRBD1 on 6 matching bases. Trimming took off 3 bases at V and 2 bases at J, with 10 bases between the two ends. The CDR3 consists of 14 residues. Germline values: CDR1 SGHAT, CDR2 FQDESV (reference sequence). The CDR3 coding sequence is TGTGCCAGCAGCTTCGGGGGGCAGAACTATGGCTACACCTTC. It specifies CASSFGGQNYGYTF.

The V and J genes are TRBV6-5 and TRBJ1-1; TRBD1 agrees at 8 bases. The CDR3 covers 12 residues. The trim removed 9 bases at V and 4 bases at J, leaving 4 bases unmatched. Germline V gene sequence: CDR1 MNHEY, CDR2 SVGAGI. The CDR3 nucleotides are TGTGCCAGTAGGACAGGGATCACTGAAGCTTTCTTT. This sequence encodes CASRTGITEAFF.

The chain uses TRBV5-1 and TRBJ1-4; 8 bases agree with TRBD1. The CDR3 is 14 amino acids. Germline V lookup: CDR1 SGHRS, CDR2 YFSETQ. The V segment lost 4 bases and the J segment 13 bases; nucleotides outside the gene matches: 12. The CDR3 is CASSIDMDREVLFF. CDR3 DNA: TGCGCCAGCAGCATAGACATGGACAGGGAGGTACTGTTTTTT. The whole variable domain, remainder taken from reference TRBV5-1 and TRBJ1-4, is KAGVTQTPRYLIKTRGQQVTLSCSPISGHRSVSWYQQTPGQGLQFLFEYFSETQRNKGNFPGRFSGRQFSNSRSEMNVSTLELGDSALYLCASSIDMDREVLFFGSGTQLSVL.

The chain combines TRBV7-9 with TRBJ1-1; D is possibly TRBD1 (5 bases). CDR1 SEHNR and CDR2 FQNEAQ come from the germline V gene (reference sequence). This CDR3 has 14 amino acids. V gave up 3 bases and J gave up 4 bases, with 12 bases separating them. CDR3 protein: CASSFRGRGTEAFF. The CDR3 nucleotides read TGTGCCAGCAGCTTTAGGGGCCGCGGCACTGAAGCTTTCTTT.

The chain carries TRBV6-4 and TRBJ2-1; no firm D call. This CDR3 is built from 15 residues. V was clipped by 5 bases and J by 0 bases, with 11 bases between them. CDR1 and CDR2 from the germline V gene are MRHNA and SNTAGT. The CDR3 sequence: CASSRSASSYNEQFF. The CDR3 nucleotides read TGTGCCAGCAGTAGGAGCGCCAGCTCCTACAATGAGCAGTTCTTC.

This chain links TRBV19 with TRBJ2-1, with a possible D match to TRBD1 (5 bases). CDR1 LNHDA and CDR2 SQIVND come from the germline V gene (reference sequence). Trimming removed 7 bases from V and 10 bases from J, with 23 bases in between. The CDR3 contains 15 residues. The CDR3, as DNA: TGTGCCAGTACCACCTGGGGTAGTGGGGCAGACGAGCAGTTCTTC. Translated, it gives CASTTWGSGADEQFF.

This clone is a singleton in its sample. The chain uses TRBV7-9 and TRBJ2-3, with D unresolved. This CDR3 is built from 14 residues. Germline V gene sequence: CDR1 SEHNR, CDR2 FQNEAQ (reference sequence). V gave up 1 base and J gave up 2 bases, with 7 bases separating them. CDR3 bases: TGTGCCAGCAGCTTAGTACTTGCCACAGATACGCAGTATTTT. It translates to CASSLVLATDTQYF. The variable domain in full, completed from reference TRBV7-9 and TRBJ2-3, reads DTGVSQNPRHKITKRGQNVTFRCDPISEHNRLYWYRQTLGQGPEFLTYFQNEAQLEKSRLLSDRFSAERPKGSFSTLEIQRTEQGDSAMYLCASSLVLATDTQYFGPGTRLTVL.

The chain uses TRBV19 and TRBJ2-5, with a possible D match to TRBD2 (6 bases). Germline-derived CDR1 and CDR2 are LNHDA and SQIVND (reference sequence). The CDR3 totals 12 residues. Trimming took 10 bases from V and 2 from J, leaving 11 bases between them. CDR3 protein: CATMGGQETQYF. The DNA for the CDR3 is TGTGCCACAATGGGGGGTCAAGAGACCCAGTACTTC.

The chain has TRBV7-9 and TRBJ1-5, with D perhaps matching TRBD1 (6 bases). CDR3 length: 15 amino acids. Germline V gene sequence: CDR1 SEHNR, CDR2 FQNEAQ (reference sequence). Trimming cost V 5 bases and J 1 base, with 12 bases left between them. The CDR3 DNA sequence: TGTGCCAGCAGCGCGGGGGGGGCGAGCAATCAGCCCCAGCATTTT. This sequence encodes CASSAGGASNQPQHF.